This passage covers 20 T cell receptor beta chains from one sample sequenced in a study of T cell repertoires in cytomegalovirus infection. TCRdb re-analysed the reads in MiXCR, keeping a single row per CDR3 protein. The sample yields some 200,000 distinct CDR3 sequences, 8.5% to 10% seen once. Material for sequencing was PBMCs. The receptor set was obtained from a human donor in good health (CMV status not recorded). Some clones in this sample may be carry-over from other donors' samples.

On this clonotype: A single base separates this from a much larger clone, so it may be a read error. For the CDR3, the DNA is TGTGCCGGCAGCCGAGACAGGGTGGAGCAGCCCCAGCATTTT. Residues: CAGSRDRVEQPQHF. This rearrangement joins TRBV7-2 to TRBJ1-5; 7 positions match TRBD1. The germline gives CDR1 SGHTA, CDR2 FQGNSA. The length of the CDR3 is 14 residues. Full variable domain (remainder filled in from reference TRBV7-2 and TRBJ1-5): GAGVSQSPSNKVTEKGKDVELRCDPISGHTALYWYRQSLGQGLEFLIYFQGNSAPDKSGLPSDRFSAERTGGSVSTLTIQRTQQEDSAVYLCAGSRDRVEQPQHFGDGTRLSIL.

The genes are TRBV30 and TRBJ2-3; D is ambiguous. CDR1 is GTSNPN, CDR2 SVGIG, per germline (reference sequence). The CDR3 loop spans 11 amino acids. Between the trimmed V and J ends, which lost 0 bases and 8 bases, there was a span of 6 bases. The CDR3 coding sequence is TGTGCCTGGAGTGTCTTAGCTACGCAGTATTTT. This encodes CAWSVLATQYF. Filled out from reference TRBV30 and TRBJ2-3, the complete variable domain reads SQTIHQWPATLVQPVGSPLSLECTVEGTSNPNLYWYRQAAGRGLQLLFYSVGIGQISSEVPQNLSASRPQDRQFILSSKKLLLSDSGFYLCAWSVLATQYFGPGTRLTVL.

The sample holds many counts of this clonotype. This sequence joins TRBV7-3 and TRBJ2-5, with D unclear. There are 13 residues in the CDR3. Trimming took 5 bases from V and 0 from J, leaving 7 bases between them. CDR1 SGHTA and CDR2 FQGTGA come from the germline V gene. The chain's CDR3 is CASSPSYQETQYF. The DNA of the CDR3 is TGTGCCAGCAGCCCGTCATACCAAGAGACCCAGTACTTC.

This clonotype was observed at least ten times. This chain links TRBV20-1 with TRBJ2-5; TRBD2 might be the D (5 bases). CDR3 length equals 12 residues. Trimming shortened V by 1 base and J by 5 bases, and 8 bases separated the two germline ends. CDR1 and CDR2 (germline): DFQATT, SNEGSKA (reference sequence). CDR3 residues: CSARVAGETQYF. In DNA, the CDR3 is TGCAGTGCTAGAGTGGCGGGTGAGACCCAGTACTTC.

The sample holds a few counts of this clonotype. The chain combines TRBV5-4 with TRBJ1-2; D ambiguous. The CDR3 consists of 13 residues. Germline V lookup: CDR1 SGHNT, CDR2 YYREEE (reference sequence). Trimming left V 0 bases short and J 0 bases short, with 3 bases between. The CDR3 DNA reads as TGTGCCAGCAGCTTGGTAGCTAACTATGGCTACACCTTC. It specifies CASSLVANYGYTF.

This clonotype was seen repeatedly, ten times or more. The genes are TRBV12-3 or TRBV12-4 and TRBJ2-3; D gene unclear. The ends were cut back, 7 bases at V and 6 bases at J, with 8 bases in the middle. This CDR3 has 11 amino acids. CDR3 bases: TGTGCCAGCACCCGTGGGGATACGCAGTATTTT. This encodes CASTRGDTQYF.

In its sample, this clonotype was seen many times. This sequence joins TRBV20-1 and TRBJ2-6; D might be TRBD1 (5 bases). The germline gives CDR1 DFQATT, CDR2 SNEGSKA (reference sequence). The CDR3 has 17 amino acids. The V end was cut by 1 base, the J end by 0 bases, with 13 bases between. In DNA form, the CDR3 reads TGCAGTGCTAGAGGCAGGGTAAACCTCTCTGGGGCCAACGTCCTGACTTTC. Its translation is CSARGRVNLSGANVLTF.

This clonotype occurred a few times. The V gene is TRBV7-9, the J gene TRBJ1-4; 10 bases are shared with TRBD1. This CDR3 comprises 15 residues. The ends lost 3 bases at V and 7 bases at J; junction bases unmatched: 5. The germline V gene encodes CDR1 SEHNR and CDR2 FQNEAQ (reference sequence). CDR3 sequence reads: CASSLTGTGAEKLFF. CDR3 bases: TGTGCCAGCAGCTTGACCGGGACAGGGGCTGAAAAACTGTTTTTT.

This clonotype was observed at least ten times. The chain carries TRBV7-8 and TRBJ1-4; a possible D gene is TRBD1 (5 bases). The CDR3 consists of 15 residues. Germline V lookup: CDR1 SGHVS, CDR2 FQNEAQ. The V and J ends lost 5 bases and 5 bases respectively, with 15 bases between them. CDR3 loop: CASSVGRAGNEKLFF. CDR3 DNA: TGTGCCAGCAGCGTCGGCAGGGCAGGGAATGAAAAACTGTTTTTT. Using reference TRBV7-8 and TRBJ1-4 for the parts outside the CDR3, the full variable domain is GAGVSQSPRYKVAKRGQDVALRCDPISGHVSLFWYQQALGQGPEFLTYFQNEAQLDKSGLPSDRFFAERPEGSVSTLKIQRTQQEDSAVYLCASSVGRAGNEKLFFGSGTQLSVL.

This clonotype was counted a few times. This rearrangement joins TRBV7-2 to TRBJ2-1; D not certain. V lost 5 bases and J 8 bases, leaving 7 bases between the germline ends. Germline CDR1 is SGHTA and CDR2 is FQGNSA. This CDR3 has 11 residues. The CDR3 nucleotides read TGTGCCAGCAGCGAGCGCCATGAGCAGTTCTTC. This encodes CASSERHEQFF.

This clonotype was detected ten times or more. The J gene is TRBJ2-1, the V gene TRBV14; possible D gene TRBD2, 6 bases. The CDR3 totals 16 residues. The germline V gene encodes CDR1 SGHDN and CDR2 FVKESK. V dropped 2 bases and J dropped 6 bases, with 17 bases sitting between them. CDR3 sequence (DNA): TGTGCCAGCAGCCAAACCCGGGGGACGGTGATCAATGAGCAGTTCTTC. Its protein is CASSQTRGTVINEQFF. Based on the CDR3 plus reference TRBV14 and TRBJ2-1, the full variable domain is EAGVTQFPSHSVIEKGQTVTLRCDPISGHDNLYWYRRVMGKEIKFLLHFVKESKQDESGMPNNRFLAERTGGTYSTLKVQPAELEDSGVYFCASSQTRGTVINEQFFGPGTRLTVL.

Worth noting for this clonotype: The junction departs from the called germline gene at one end, perhaps through a read error. The rearrangement links TRBV30 to TRBJ1-5; TRBD1 aligns across 7 bases. The CDR3 has 14 amino acids. Germline V gene data show CDR1 as GTSNPN and CDR2 as SVGIG (reference sequence). The chain's CDR3 is CAGRQGGSNQPQHF. CDR3 DNA sequence: TGTGCCGGGAGACAGGGAGGGAGCAATCAGCCCCAGCATTTT.

Many counts were recorded for this clonotype. V gene TRBV20-1 combines with J gene TRBJ2-1, with TRBD2 matching over 16 bases. CDR1 is DFQATT, CDR2 SNEGSKA, per germline (reference sequence). V gave up 6 bases and J gave up 7 bases; unmatched junction bases: 9. This CDR3 is built from 16 residues. The CDR3 loop reads CSAPGLAGGRGNEQFF. Here the CDR3 DNA reads TGCAGTGCCCCGGGACTAGCGGGGGGGAGAGGGAATGAGCAGTTCTTC.

The V gene is TRBV7-2, the J gene TRBJ1-4, with D maybe TRBD1 (5 bases). V lost 5 bases and J 3 bases, leaving 16 bases between the germline ends. Germline-derived CDR1 and CDR2 are SGHTA and FQGNSA. This CDR3 is 16 amino acids long. Here the CDR3 reads CASSARDARANEKLFF. CDR3 coding DNA: TGTGCCAGCAGCGCCCGGGACGCGCGTGCTAATGAAAAACTGTTTTTT.

Ten or more counts support this clonotype. This chain connects TRBV7-8 to TRBJ2-5; TRBD2 is a possible D gene (5 bases). The germline V gene has CDR1 SGHVS and CDR2 FQNEAQ. The CDR3 contains 14 residues. V dropped 5 bases and J dropped 5 bases, with 15 bases sitting between them. CDR3 DNA: TGTGCCAGCAGCCCAATAGAGCGCGGGGAGACCCAGTACTTC. This codes for CASSPIERGETQYF.

In this sample, this clonotype turned up once. A much larger clone lies a single base off, so this may be a read error. The V and J genes are TRBV28 and TRBJ1-5; D is unresolved. CDR1 MDHEN and CDR2 SYDVKM come from the germline V gene. V was shortened by 6 bases and J by 2 bases, with 14 bases between the two germline ends. The CDR3 runs to 15 residues. In DNA form, the CDR3 reads TGTGCCAGCAGCAGCCCCGGGGAAGGCAATCAGCCCCAGCATTTT. Protein product: CASSSPGEGNQPQHF. The variable domain in full, completed from reference TRBV28 and TRBJ1-5, reads DVKVTQSSRYLVKRTGEKVFLECVQDMDHENMFWYRQDPGLGLRLIYFSYDVKMKEKGDIPEGYSVSREKKERFSLILESASTNQTSMYLCASSSPGEGNQPQHFGDGTRLSIL.

The gene calls are TRBV2 and TRBJ2-2, with D possibly being TRBD1 (6 bases). Trimming removed 7 bases from V and 4 bases from J, with 16 bases in between. This CDR3 contains 15 residues. CDR1 is SNHLY, CDR2 FYNNEI, per germline. The CDR3 nucleotides are TGTGCCAGCATAGTATCGACAGGCACCACCGGGGAGCTGTTTTTT. Encoded protein: CASIVSTGTTGELFF.

This clonotype has ten or more counts. The chain combines TRBV7-2 with TRBJ2-3, with D possibly TRBD2 on 5 matching bases. CDR1 and CDR2 from the germline V gene are SGHTA and FQGNSA. CDR3 length equals 16 residues. V was clipped by 5 bases and J by 4 bases, with 19 bases between them. CDR3 DNA sequence: TGTGCCAGCAGCGGGAGAGGGCGCAGGTCCCCAGATACGCAGTATTTT. This sequence encodes CASSGRGRRSPDTQYF.

The J gene is TRBJ2-7, the V gene TRBV6-5; no definite D call. V lost 2 bases and J 4 bases, leaving 9 bases between the germline ends. The CDR3 is 13 amino acids. From germline, CDR1 is MNHEY and CDR2 SVGAGI. The CDR3 protein is CASSYGDSYEQYF. CDR3 nucleotide sequence: TGTGCCAGCAGTTACGGGGATAGTTACGAGCAGTACTTC.

This clonotype has a handful of counts. The gene calls are TRBV20-1 and TRBJ1-1, with 7 bases that match TRBD1. V lost 5 bases to trimming and J lost 3 bases; unmatched junction nucleotides: 9. Germline-derived CDR1 and CDR2 are DFQATT and SNEGSKA (reference sequence). The CDR3 runs to 14 residues. For the CDR3, the DNA is TGCAGTGCTCCTCTGACAGGGAGGGACACTGAAGCTTTCTTT. Translated: CSAPLTGRDTEAFF.